One sample yielded the 4 T cell receptor beta chains listed below, sequenced in a study of OX40 agonist ivuxolimab in advanced cancers. Using immunoSEQ multiplex PCR, the repertoire was profiled, and TCRdb retains in-frame clones only, with some absent. The profile covers 35,000 to 45,000 clones, with about 82% appearing a single time and 2.5% to 3% taken by the ten largest. Sequences were derived from CD4+ or CD8+ T cells sorted from blood, sampled in a trial of the OX40 agonist ivuxolimab. The source is an adult with an advanced solid tumor such as melanoma, head and neck, liver or kidney cancer.

J is TRBJ2-3 and V is TRBV7-2; tentatively, D is TRBD2 (5 bases). The germline V gene has CDR1 SGHTA and CDR2 FQGNSA. The length of the CDR3 is 13 residues. V was shortened by 4 bases and J by 2 bases, with 7 bases between the two germline ends. The CDR3 is CASSSGYTDTQYF. The CDR3 DNA reads TGTGCCAGCAGCTCGGGGTACACAGATACGCAGTATTTT.

V gene TRBV28 combines with J gene TRBJ2-5, with TRBD1 identical over 8 bases. Germline CDR1 reads MDHEN; CDR2 reads SYDVKM. V was pared by 5 bases and J by 3 bases, with 11 bases of the junction left unmatched. The CDR3 covers 16 residues. CDR3 loop: CASSQNRQGRKETQYF. In DNA form, the CDR3 reads TGTGCCAGCAGTCAAAACCGACAGGGGAGAAAAGAGACCCAGTACTTC.

The chain has TRBV9 and TRBJ2-5; 11 bases agree with TRBD2. Looked up from germline, CDR1 is SGDLS and CDR2 is YYNGEE. After removal of 3 bases from V and 5 bases from J, the junction contained 3 bases not matched to a gene. This CDR3 has 14 residues. The CDR3 sequence: CASSAGLAEETQYF. For the CDR3, the DNA is TGTGCCAGCAGCGCGGGACTAGCGGAGGAGACCCAGTACTTC.

The CDR3 DNA follows: TGCAGCGCAACGACAGGGAGATCCTACGAGCAGTACTTC. Amino acids: CSATTGRSYEQYF. The chain carries TRBV29-1 and TRBJ2-7, with 7 positions matching TRBD1. The germline V gene has CDR1 SQVTM and CDR2 ANQGSEA. The CDR3 contains 13 residues. J gave up 1 base and V 7 bases, and 7 bases lay outside the gene matches.